This T cell receptor (beta chain) was obtained from a study of glioma-infiltrating T cells after dendritic cell vaccination. CDR3 length: 16 residues. With 0 bases removed from V and 1 base from J, the gap between germline ends came to 10 bases. The germline CDR1 and CDR2 sequences are MGHRA and YSYEKL. The sample's time point: after dendritic cell vaccination, including at tumor progression/relapse. Sequencing used immunoSEQ multiplex PCR; TCRdb keeps in-frame clones, though not all of them. The sample carries fewer than 60,000 clones, 89% recorded once. The material sequenced was blood, taken after dendritic cell vaccination. The rearrangement uses TRBV4-1 and TRBJ1-5, with a possible D match to TRBD1 (5 bases). The sequence came from a human donor with glioblastoma. CDR3 coding DNA: TGCGCCAGCAGCCAAGAAGCAGGGCCCAGCAATCAGCCCCAGCATTTT. It codes for CASSQEAGPSNQPQHF.